The rows below give T cell receptor beta chains drawn from one sample of a study of cytomegalovirus exposure and HLA in healthy donors. Only in-frame clones appear in the TCRdb table, and some are missing; sequencing was by immunoSEQ multiplex PCR. The sample holds 110,000 or so clones, 60% to 80% seen once. Input material: PBMCs. These receptor sequences come from a woman younger than 45 in good health and CMV-seropositive. Both conserved end residues are part of each CDR3.

cdr3_aa cdr3_length j_call v_call
CASSLAAATGEDTQYF 16 TRBJ2-3 TRBV5-4
CASGPGQLQETQYF 14 TRBJ2-5 TRBV12-5
CASSSPRGPDTQYF 14 TRBJ2-3 TRBV5-1
CASSVASGGAYGELFF 16 TRBJ2-2 TRBV9
CASSEGGRGYGYTF 14 TRBJ1-2 TRBV2
CSSSLGQGEVGF 12 TRBJ1-1 TRBV7-9
CATSPDRNYGYTF 13 TRBJ1-2 TRBV15
CASSPFTDTQYF 12 TRBJ2-3 TRBV14
CASSPSGNYHNEQFF 15 TRBJ2-1 TRBV9
CASSAAYLAGGIIGSYEQYF 20 - TRBV5-1
CASSPPAIWQGNTEAFF 17 TRBJ1-1 TRBV18
CAWAQPNSNQPQHF 14 TRBJ1-5 TRBV30
CASSFGIPTSGLFF 14 TRBJ2-2 TRBV27
CASSYMGTGDLAEAFF 16 TRBJ1-1 TRBV5-1
CASSDRDPTNEKLFF 15 TRBJ1-4 TRBV2
CASSYSPGEYEQYF 14 TRBJ2-7 TRBV6-5
CASSLAGSEKLFF 13 TRBJ1-4 TRBV7-7
CASSPHLEPSGRTYEQYF 18 TRBJ2-7 TRBV28
CASSGLAGSRSGELFF 16 TRBJ2-2 TRBV2
CAWSVLAGGNTIYF 14 TRBJ1-3 TRBV30
CASSQGQGFTEAFF 14 TRBJ1-1 TRBV14
CASTLGRVTNEKLFF 15 TRBJ1-4 TRBV25-1
CASSLTEGYTF 11 TRBJ1-2 TRBV7-9
CASSLAGGVVAPYNEQFF 18 TRBJ2-1 TRBV5-8
CASSLIQSPYEQYF 14 TRBJ2-7 TRBV5-1
CAWSYREYEKLFF 13 TRBJ1-4 TRBV30
CASTQSGTGNLNTEAFF 17 TRBJ1-1 TRBV5-1
CASRGGTAGDGYTF 14 TRBJ1-2 TRBV6-4
CASSLQHLNTEAFF 14 TRBJ1-1 TRBV7-2
CASSLDTSGRVGYNEQFF 18 TRBJ2-1 TRBV7-3
CASSAGSDTEAFF 13 TRBJ1-1 TRBV9
CASSTTGTGDGYTF 14 TRBJ1-2 TRBV27
CASSYLRGTGTEAFF 15 TRBJ1-1 TRBV6-5
CASSYGTGSNQPQHF 15 TRBJ1-5 TRBV7-9
CASSPLYRATNEKLFF 16 TRBJ1-4 TRBV27
CASSPRFGGELFF 13 TRBJ2-2 TRBV18
CASSIGQGSYEQYF 14 TRBJ2-7 TRBV19
CASSLAKGYSNQPQHF 16 TRBJ1-5 TRBV11-2
CASSIRTGARLAYNEQFF 18 TRBJ2-1 TRBV11-3
CASSFSSQGSNQPQHF 16 TRBJ1-5 TRBV27
CASSLFILAGVGEQYF 16 TRBJ2-7 TRBV7-9
CASSPVGLAGGRDEQFF 17 TRBJ2-1 TRBV7-3
CASSRRTSVFYEQYF 15 TRBJ2-7 TRBV28
CASSRQPPYGYTF 13 TRBJ1-2 TRBV27
CASRPAGTDNQPQHF 15 TRBJ1-5 TRBV27
CASRPGEGYGYTF 13 TRBJ1-2 TRBV6-4